This TCR beta chain is from a study of blood T cell repertoires in COVID-19. About the study: Material from acute and convalescent COVID-19 was sourced from the United States, Italy and Spain. The analysed material was cDNA or gDNA that came from T cells, B-cell-depleted T cells, or PBMCs.

Only a few counts were recorded for this clone. In the authors' methods: Amplifying reference gene primers gave estimates of nucleated cell counts. The table came from immunoSEQ multiplex PCR; TCRdb's copy has only in-frame clones and leaves some out. The D gene and trimming were derived from the DNA, and the V and J assignments and clone size from that table. Among approximately 140,000 clones listed, about 90% were seen once. The CDR3 length is 15 residues. Germline loops: CDR1 SNHLY, CDR2 FYNNEI. Trimming left V 3 bases short and J 6 bases short, with 15 bases between. This sequence joins TRBV2 and TRBJ2-1, with D possibly TRBD2 on 5 matching bases. This sequence originates from a woman aged 55 to 70 with active or convalescent COVID-19. Specimen: peripheral blood. DNA for the CDR3: TGTGCCAGCAGTGAGGGTTGGCTAGCAGGCAATGAGCAGTTCTTC. Translating gives CASSEGWLAGNEQFF.